This entry lists 10 T cell receptor beta chains sequenced from one sample in a study of vaccination effects on CD4 cells after COVID-19. No cognate antigen is known for these TCRs. The culture ran for 10 days, and then CD4+ T cells were isolated. The person was diagnosed with PCR-confirmed SARS-CoV-2 infection between March and December 2020. Either the BNT162b2 or mRNA-1273 vaccine was given to participants in two doses. Profiling relied on immunoSEQ multiplex PCR, and the TCRdb table lists in-frame clones only, not all of them. The sample records tens of thousands of clones, about 76% being singletons. The material was CD4+ T cells from PBMCs cultured without peptide, obtained after COVID-19 vaccination. All receptors derive from a human donor who had a prior SARS-CoV-2 infection.

There are a few counts of this clone. The chain uses TRBV7-2 and TRBJ1-2, with 7 positions matching TRBD1. The CDR3 totals 15 residues. Germline V gene sequence: CDR1 SGHTA, CDR2 FQGNSA. V lost 4 bases to trimming and J lost 2 bases; unmatched junction nucleotides: 7. As DNA, the CDR3 is TGTGCCAGCAGCTCGTGGGACAGATACAACTATGGCTACACCTTC. It yields the protein CASSSWDRYNYGYTF.

The chain recombines TRBV24-1 with TRBJ1-2; no reliable D call. Germline CDR1 and CDR2: KGHDR and SFDVKD. Trimming removed 1 base at V and 6 bases at J, with 2 bases between. The CDR3 is 11 amino acids. CDR3 sequence: CATSDFDGYTF. CDR3 sequence (DNA): TGTGCCACCAGTGATTTCGATGGCTACACCTTC.

The CDR3 loop is CASSDGEGYGYTF. The CDR3 nucleotides are TGTGCCAGCAGCGACGGGGAGGGGTACGGCTACACCTTC. V gene TRBV7-9 combines with J gene TRBJ1-2, with a weak D call TRBD1 (5 bases). Germline-derived CDR1 and CDR2 are SEHNR and FQNEAQ (reference sequence). The CDR3 sequence is 13 residues long. The ends were cut back, 5 bases at V and 8 bases at J, with 15 bases in the middle.

By proportion, this clone is medium-sized. V gene TRBV5-6 combines with J gene TRBJ2-5, with D maybe TRBD2 (5 bases). CDR3 length: 14 residues. Germline CDR1 SGHDT, CDR2 YYEEEE. V lost 0 bases, J lost 9 bases, and 15 bases lay in between. CDR3 loop: CASSLVWASRPQYF. Here the CDR3 DNA reads TGTGCCAGCAGCTTGGTTTGGGCTAGCAGGCCCCAGTACTTC.

The rearrangement joins TRBV6-1 to TRBJ2-2; the match to TRBD2 covers 10 bases. CDR3 length: 16 residues. Germline values: CDR1 MNHNS, CDR2 SASEGT. The V segment lost 2 bases and the J segment 6 bases; nucleotides outside the gene matches: 6. The CDR3 spells CASSEHGSGGSGELFF. The DNA for the CDR3 is TGTGCCAGCAGTGAACATGGTAGCGGGGGGTCCGGGGAGCTGTTTTTT.

This rearrangement joins TRBV7-9 to TRBJ2-7, with 9 bases lining up with TRBD1. Looked up from germline, CDR1 is SEHNR and CDR2 is FQNEAQ (reference sequence). The CDR3 covers 18 residues. The junction had 19 bases not matched to a gene; V was cut back by 5 bases and J by 5 bases. CDR3 coding DNA: TGTGCCAGCAGCCCCATGCCGGGACAGGGTTTAAACAGCCACGAGCAGTACTTC. Translation gives CASSPMPGQGLNSHEQYF. Complete variable domain (other parts from reference TRBV7-9 and TRBJ2-7): DTGVSQNPRHKITKRGQNVTFRCDPISEHNRLYWYRQTLGQGPEFLTYFQNEAQLEKSRLLSDRFSAERPKGSFSTLEIQRTEQGDSAMYLCASSPMPGQGLNSHEQYFGPGTRLTVT.

V usage is TRBV9 and J usage is TRBJ2-6; 10 nucleotides agree with TRBD1. Looked up from germline, CDR1 is SGDLS and CDR2 is YYNGEE. The CDR3 contains 14 residues. Trimming at V came to 4 bases and at J to 11 bases, leaving 6 bases not matched to a gene. Here the CDR3 DNA reads TGTGCCAGCAGCCCCCCCGGGACAGGGGACGTCCTGACTTTC. It yields the protein CASSPPGTGDVLTF.

V and J are TRBV27 and TRBJ1-4, with D perhaps TRBD1 (6 bases). This CDR3 spans 19 amino acids. CDR1 and CDR2 (germline): MNHEY, SMNVEV (reference sequence). V was shortened by 6 bases and J by 10 bases, with 33 bases between the two germline ends. CDR3 sequence: CASSLYGFGGPLRERKLFF. The CDR3 bases are TGTGCCAGCAGCCTCTATGGGTTTGGGGGGCCGCTGCGTGAGCGAAAACTGTTTTTT.

The rearrangement links TRBV2 to TRBJ2-1; 8 nucleotides agree with TRBD2. CDR3 length equals 15 residues. Germline V gives CDR1 SNHLY, CDR2 FYNNEI. The J segment lost 7 bases and the V segment lost 1 base, leaving 6 bases of the junction unmatched. The CDR3 is CASSEGLAGYNEQFF. As DNA, the CDR3 is TGTGCCAGCAGTGAAGGGCTAGCGGGCTATAATGAGCAGTTCTTC.

V gene TRBV7-6 combines with J gene TRBJ2-2; tentatively, D is TRBD2 (5 bases). V lost 5 bases and J 0 bases, leaving 13 bases between the germline ends. Germline V gene data show CDR1 as SGHVS and CDR2 as FNYEAQ. This CDR3 has 16 amino acids. CDR3 sequence (DNA): TGTGCCAGCAGCCCCCGCGGAGGTACGAACACCGGGGAGCTGTTTTTT. Translating it yields CASSPRGGTNTGELFF.